This is a list of T cell receptor beta chains from one sample in a study of T-cell reconstitution after alpha-beta-depleted transplantation in children. TCRdb reprocessed the PCR reads via MiXCR and lists one record per CDR3 protein. Among 200,000 to 250,000 distinct CDR3 sequences listed, roughly 6.6% were seen once. Sample: PBMCs, taken before TCRalphabeta/CD19-depleted stem cell transplant. All receptors derive from a boy aged 2 to 9 with acute lymphoblastic leukemia, due to receive a stem cell transplant. Each CDR3 is given with its conserved first and last residue. The order of the fields is J gene, clone size, D gene, V gene, CDR3 protein, CDR3 DNA. A D gene is named only where the DNA matches it firmly. Only part of the rows carry a size: once, few, many, or a class if the clone is expanded.

TRBJ2-5,many,.,TRBV7-2,CASSLGIDAGQETQYF,TGTGCCAGCAGCTTAGGGATTGATGCTGGCCAAGAGACCCAGTACTTC
TRBJ2-2,many,.,TRBV11-2,CASTPSNTGELFF,TGTGCCAGCACCCCCTCGAACACCGGGGAGCTGTTTTTT
TRBJ2-7,few,.,TRBV10-3,CAIGPEEGASSDEQYF,TGTGCCATCGGGCCTGAAGAAGGGGCCTCCTCTGACGAGCAGTACTTC
TRBJ2-1,many,TRBD2,TRBV10-3,CAISPPLAGGLYHEQFF,TGTGCCATCAGTCCACCATTGGCGGGGGGGCTTTACCATGAGCAGTTCTTC
TRBJ1-5,many,.,TRBV28,CASTYPERRMGGGNQPQHF,TGTGCCAGCACCTACCCCGAAAGGCGCATGGGGGGCGGCAATCAGCCCCAGCATTTT
TRBJ1-2,many,.,TRBV10-2,CASSPPGTNYGYTF,TGCGCCAGCAGTCCCCCAGGGACTAACTATGGCTACACCTTC
TRBJ2-1,many,TRBD1,TRBV20-1,CSAGPGTGRGNEQFF,TGCAGTGCTGGACCAGGGACAGGGAGGGGCAATGAGCAGTTCTTC
TRBJ2-5,few,.,TRBV3-1,CASCLRVGGDTFQETQYF,TGTGCCAGCTGTTTAAGGGTGGGTGGAGATACATTCCAAGAGACCCAGTACTTC
TRBJ2-1,few,.,TRBV7-9,CASSLVPGGISYNEQFF,TGTGCCAGCAGCTTAGTTCCCGGGGGCATCTCCTACAATGAGCAGTTCTTC
TRBJ2-7,many,TRBD2,TRBV20-1,CSATPSGLYEQYF,TGCAGTGCTACACCTAGCGGACTCTACGAGCAGTACTTC
TRBJ1-2,many,TRBD1,TRBV12-3/TRBV12-4,CASSFGQGGGYTF,TGTGCCAGCAGTTTCGGACAGGGCGGGGGCTACACCTTC
TRBJ2-2,many,.,TRBV11-2,CASSLEGSGMNTGELFF,TGTGCCAGCAGCTTAGAGGGTAGCGGAATGAACACCGGGGAGCTGTTTTTT
TRBJ2-7,.,TRBD2,TRBV9,CASSATSGGTEQYF,TGTGCCAGCAGCGCGACTAGCGGGGGTACGGAGCAGTACTTC
TRBJ1-1,few,TRBD1,TRBV3-1,CASSQPGQSLSNTEAFF,TGTGCCAGCAGCCAACCGGGACAGTCGCTATCGAACACTGAAGCTTTCTTT
TRBJ2-5,many,.,TRBV12-3/TRBV12-4,CASTGTSSSQETQYF,TGTGCCAGCACCGGGACCTCATCGTCCCAAGAGACCCAGTACTTC
TRBJ2-5,many,TRBD1,TRBV28,CASTPKDRGHKETQYF,TGTGCCAGCACCCCCAAGGACAGGGGGCATAAGGAGACCCAGTACTTC
TRBJ1-2,many,.,TRBV5-5,CASSLATRPSGYTF,TGTGCCAGCAGCTTGGCTACAAGACCTTCTGGCTACACCTTC
TRBJ2-7,.,.,TRBV12-3/TRBV12-4,CASSLEATSTFYEQYF,TGTGCCAGCAGTTTAGAGGCGACCTCAACTTTCTACGAGCAGTACTTC
TRBJ2-1,many,TRBD2,TRBV3-1,CASSHSVGGRDEQFF,TGTGCCAGCAGCCATTCCGTGGGAGGGCGGGATGAGCAGTTCTTC
TRBJ1-2,many,.,TRBV5-1,CASSLAGGLGYTF,TGCGCCAGCAGCTTGGCTGGCGGGCTGGGCTACACCTTC
TRBJ2-2,few,.,TRBV24-1,CATSDTGLNTGELFF,TGTGCCACCAGTGATACGGGTCTTAACACCGGGGAGCTGTTTTTT
TRBJ1-1,many,.,TRBV10-3,CAIRGGRDTEAFF,TGTGCCATCAGAGGAGGGAGGGACACTGAAGCTTTCTTT
TRBJ1-4,few,TRBD1,TRBV7-9,CASSPGQPEKLFF,TGTGCCAGCAGCCCGGGACAGCCGGAGAAACTGTTTTTT
TRBJ2-7,.,.,TRBV20-1,CSARDRHSYEQYF,TGCAGTGCTAGAGATCGACACTCCTACGAGCAGTACTTC
TRBJ1-5,many,TRBD1,TRBV7-8,CASSRQGSSNQPQHF,TGTGCCAGCAGTCGACAGGGGTCAAGCAATCAGCCCCAGCATTTT
TRBJ1-5,few,.,TRBV6-1,CASSPGHFSNQPQHF,TGTGCCAGCAGTCCGGGACATTTTTCCAATCAGCCCCAGCATTTT
TRBJ2-7,many,.,TRBV6-2/TRBV6-3,CASSYWAGASYEQYF,TGTGCCAGCAGTTACTGGGCGGGGGCATCCTACGAGCAGTACTTC
TRBJ2-5,.,TRBD1,TRBV3-1,CASSSRTGQQETQYF,TGTGCCAGCAGCTCCCGGACAGGGCAGCAAGAGACCCAGTACTTC
TRBJ1-2,.,.,TRBV6-1,CASSAGAGGGYTF,TGTGCCAGCAGTGCGGGCGCCGGGGGAGGCTACACCTTC
TRBJ2-7,.,TRBD1,TRBV6-1,CASRPRSGTGFFYEQYF,TGTGCCAGCAGACCCCGTTCCGGGACAGGGTTTTTCTACGAGCAGTACTTC
TRBJ2-7,.,TRBD2,TRBV29-1,CSVEPSGRATNEQYF,TGCAGCGTAGAACCTAGCGGGAGGGCCACGAACGAGCAGTACTTC
TRBJ2-1,many,TRBD2,TRBV5-5,CASSLSGGYSYNEQFF,TGTGCCAGCAGCTTGTCGGGAGGCTACTCCTACAATGAGCAGTTCTTC
TRBJ2-7,few,.,TRBV6-6,CASSKPGYEQYF,TGTGCCAGCAGCAAACCGGGCTACGAGCAGTACTTC
TRBJ2-7,many,.,TRBV10-3,CASRTGGGNEQYF,TGTGCCTCCCGCACAGGGGGAGGGAACGAGCAGTACTTC
TRBJ2-3,few,.,TRBV7-9,CASSLGGALADTQYF,TGTGCCAGCAGCTTAGGCGGGGCCCTCGCAGATACGCAGTATTTT
TRBJ2-5,few,.,TRBV27,CASGRQGETQYF,TGTGCCAGCGGTCGGCAGGGAGAGACCCAGTACTTC
TRBJ1-5,.,.,TRBV20-1,CSVFRAGQPQHF,TGCAGTGTTTTCCGGGCGGGGCAGCCCCAGCATTTT
TRBJ1-5,few,TRBD1,TRBV19,CASRRTGTGGNQPQHF,TGTGCCAGTAGAAGAACCGGGACAGGGGGCAATCAGCCCCAGCATTTT
TRBJ2-1,.,TRBD2,TRBV7-2,CASSLARGGEQFF,TGTGCCAGCAGCTTAGCGCGCGGGGGTGAGCAGTTCTTC
TRBJ1-1,many,.,TRBV12-3/TRBV12-4,CASSLSGYTEAFF,TGTGCCAGCAGTTTAAGTGGTTACACTGAAGCTTTCTTT
TRBJ2-1,many,TRBD1,TRBV4-3,CASSQAPGQVDNEQFF,TGCGCCAGCAGCCAAGCTCCGGGACAGGTTGACAATGAGCAGTTCTTC
TRBJ2-1,many,.,TRBV20-1,CSARVDLAYNEQFF,TGCAGTGCTAGAGTAGACCTAGCTTACAATGAGCAGTTCTTC
TRBJ2-6,many,TRBD2,TRBV11-1,CASSLVLAGGPGANVLTF,TGTGCCAGCAGCTTAGTACTAGCGGGAGGACCTGGGGCCAACGTCCTGACTTTC
TRBJ1-3,few,TRBD1,TRBV2,CASRRGQGNTIYF,TGTGCCAGCCGCAGGGGGCAAGGAAACACCATATATTTT
TRBJ1-2,.,.,TRBV19,CASSPTQTFLNYGYTF,TGTGCCAGTAGCCCGACGCAAACTTTTTTAAACTATGGCTACACCTTC
TRBJ2-1,.,.,TRBV7-9,CDSSFPIGGGIDEQFF,TGTGACAGCAGCTTCCCTATAGGAGGAGGGATCGATGAGCAGTTCTTC
TRBJ1-1,.,.,TRBV6-1,CASSPRGTPNTEAFF,TGTGCCAGCAGCCCTAGGGGCACACCGAACACTGAAGCTTTCTTT
TRBJ1-1,few,.,TRBV12-3/TRBV12-4,CASSLEDRPEAFF,TGTGCCAGCAGTTTGGAGGATCGGCCTGAAGCTTTCTTT
TRBJ2-3,few,.,TRBV4-3,CASSQGPGTSSTDTQYF,TGCGCCAGCAGCCAAGGGCCCGGGACCTCTAGCACAGATACGCAGTATTTT
TRBJ2-5,.,.,TRBV7-8,CASSWTNQETQYF,TGTGCCAGCAGCTGGACAAACCAAGAGACCCAGTACTTC
TRBJ2-2,few,.,TRBV7-2,CASSFRGLGGGHTGELFF,TGTGCCAGCAGCTTTAGGGGCTTGGGCGGAGGACACACCGGGGAGCTGTTTTTT
TRBJ2-1,many,.,TRBV29-1,CSAKSGGAYNEQFF,TGCAGCGCCAAAAGCGGAGGAGCCTACAATGAGCAGTTCTTC
TRBJ2-1,many,.,TRBV27,CASSFSSSYNEQFF,TGTGCCAGCAGTTTTTCCAGCTCCTACAATGAGCAGTTCTTC
TRBJ2-1,many,.,TRBV29-1,CSVAVSPGNEQFF,TGCAGCGTTGCGGTTTCGCCGGGCAATGAGCAGTTCTTC